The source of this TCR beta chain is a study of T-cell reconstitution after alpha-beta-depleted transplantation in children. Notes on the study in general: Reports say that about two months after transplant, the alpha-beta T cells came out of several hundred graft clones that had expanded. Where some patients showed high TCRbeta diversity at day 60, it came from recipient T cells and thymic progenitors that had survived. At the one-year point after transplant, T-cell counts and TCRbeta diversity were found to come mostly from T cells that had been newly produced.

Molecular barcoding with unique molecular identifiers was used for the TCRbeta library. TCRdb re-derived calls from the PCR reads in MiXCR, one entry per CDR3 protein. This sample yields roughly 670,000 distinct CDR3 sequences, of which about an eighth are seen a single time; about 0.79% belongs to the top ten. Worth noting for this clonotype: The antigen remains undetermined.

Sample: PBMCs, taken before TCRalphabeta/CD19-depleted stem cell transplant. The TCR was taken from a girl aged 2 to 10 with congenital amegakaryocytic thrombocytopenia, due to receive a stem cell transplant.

DNA of the CDR3: TGCAGTGCTAGGGGGACTAGTCGCTCCTACAATGAGCAGTTCTTC. It translates to CSARGTSRSYNEQFF. This chain joins TRBV20-1 and TRBJ2-1, with 8 bases matching TRBD2. V lost 3 bases to trimming and J lost 0 bases; unmatched junction nucleotides: 4. Looked up from germline, CDR1 is DFQATT and CDR2 is SNEGSKA (reference sequence). The length of the CDR3 is 15 residues.